The 22 T cell receptor beta chains below come from one sample, sequenced in a study of cytomegalovirus exposure and HLA in healthy donors. PCR primers comprised 60 Vbeta and 13 Jbeta primers. The data were produced by immunoSEQ multiplex PCR, yet TCRdb's version contains in-frame clones alone and is incomplete. Its table lists tens of thousands of clones. What was sequenced was PBMCs. The receptors derive from a girl aged 5 to 17 in good health and CMV-seropositive.

The chain uses TRBV13 and TRBJ1-2, with 10 bases that match TRBD1. Germline V gene data show CDR1 as PRHDT and CDR2 as FYEKMQ (reference sequence). The V and J ends lost 5 bases and 2 bases, in that order; junction bases with no gene match: 8. CDR3 size: 16 residues. Here the CDR3 reads CASSDQTGGVNYGYTF. The CDR3 region has the DNA TGTGCCAGCAGCGATCAGACAGGGGGCGTCAACTATGGCTACACCTTC.

V is TRBV7-9 and J is TRBJ2-7; TRBD2 agrees at 11 bases. The ends lost 6 bases at V and 6 bases at J; junction bases unmatched: 4. This CDR3 has 13 amino acids. Germline CDR1 SEHNR, CDR2 FQNEAQ (reference sequence). DNA of the CDR3: TGTGCCAGCAGTCCTAGCGGGGGGCCCGAGCAGTACGTC. Translated, it gives CASSPSGGPEQYV.

The chain combines TRBV7-9 with TRBJ2-7; 8 nucleotides line up with TRBD1. The germline gives CDR1 SEHNR, CDR2 FQNEAQ (reference sequence). V shed 5 bases and J 3 bases; nucleotides not matched to a gene: 6. The CDR3 has 14 amino acids. DNA of the CDR3: TGTGCCAGCAGCGGCTTAGGACAGGGCTACGAGCAGTACTTC. It encodes CASSGLGQGYEQYF.

The rearrangement uses TRBV5-8 and TRBJ1-5, with D possibly being TRBD1 (5 bases). The germline V gene encodes CDR1 SGHTS and CDR2 YDEGEE. The V end was cut by 3 bases, the J end by 4 bases, with 11 bases between. The CDR3 sequence is 14 residues long. The CDR3 sequence: CASSSTANNQPQHF. The CDR3 nucleotides are TGTGCCAGCAGCTCGACAGCGAATAATCAGCCCCAGCATTTT.

Notes on this clone: One end of the junction varies from germline; a read error may be responsible. V usage is TRBV5-6 and J usage is TRBJ2-3; TRBD2 is a possible D gene (5 bases). Germline CDR1 reads SGHDT; CDR2 reads YYEEEE. The CDR3 runs 14 residues. The CDR3 DNA sequence: TGTGCCAGCAGCTTGGGCGGGTCCACAGATAAGCAGTATTTT. It yields the protein CASSLGGSTDKQYF.

This sequence joins TRBV9 and TRBJ2-3; D is unclear. CDR3 length equals 13 residues. CDR1 is SGDLS and CDR2 is YYNGEE in the germline V gene. Trimming cost V 4 bases and J 4 bases, with 10 bases left between them. CDR3 region: CASSPTGSDTQYF. The CDR3 DNA is TGTGCCAGCAGCCCGACCGGGTCAGATACGCAGTATTTT.

DNA for the CDR3: TGCGCCAGCAGCGAAGGACAGACTGAAGCTTTCTTT. Translating it yields CASSEGQTEAFF. This chain connects TRBV5-1 to TRBJ1-1, with D maybe TRBD1 (6 bases). Trimming removed 4 bases from V and 5 bases from J, with 9 bases in between. CDR3 length: 12 residues. Germline V gene data show CDR1 as SGHRS and CDR2 as YFSETQ.

The chain recombines TRBV7-6 with TRBJ1-1, with unresolved D. CDR1 SGHVS and CDR2 FNYEAQ come from the germline V gene. The CDR3 sequence is 14 residues long. The V gene lost 8 bases and the J gene lost 4 bases, with 17 bases spanning the gap. DNA of the CDR3: TGTGCCAGCTCTCAGGATCTCGTAGGCACTGAAGCTTTCTTT. This codes for CASSQDLVGTEAFF.

V usage is TRBV5-4 and J usage is TRBJ2-6; 8 bases are a match to TRBD1. Germline-derived CDR1 and CDR2 are SGHNT and YYREEE (reference sequence). The CDR3 length is 18 residues. V gave up 1 base and J gave up 0 bases; unmatched junction bases: 6. As DNA, the CDR3 is TGTGCCAGCAGCTTGTCGAGACAGGGGTCCTCTGGGGCCAACGTCCTGACTTTC. Its translation: CASSLSRQGSSGANVLTF.

This clone is classed as large by frequency. DNA of the CDR3: TGCAGCGTTCAGGGGGCGAACACTGAAGCTTTCTTT. Its protein product is CSVQGANTEAFF. The chain couples TRBV29-1 to TRBJ1-1, with TRBD1 matching over 8 bases. The CDR3 has 12 amino acids. Germline CDR1 is SQVTM and CDR2 is ANQGSEA. Trimming at V came to 5 bases and at J to 1 base, leaving 0 bases not matched to a gene.

DNA of the CDR3: TGTGCCAGCAGTTACGGGACAGACTACGAGCAGTACGTC. It codes for CASSYGTDYEQYV. The rearrangement uses TRBV6-6 and TRBJ2-7; TRBD1 aligns across 7 bases. The CDR3 sequence is 13 residues long. With V trimmed by 2 bases and J by 3 bases, 1 base remained unmatched. Germline values: CDR1 MNHNY, CDR2 SVGAGI (reference sequence).

The chain carries TRBV9 and TRBJ1-2, with 7 bases lining up with TRBD1. The CDR3 is 13 residues long. In germline, CDR1 is SGDLS, CDR2 YYNGEE. V gave up 4 bases and J gave up 3 bases; unmatched junction bases: 3. The chain's CDR3 is CASSPRGDYGYTF. The DNA of the CDR3 is TGTGCCAGCAGCCCCAGGGGGGACTATGGCTACACCTTC.

The chain joins TRBV7-3 to TRBJ2-7; a weak D match, TRBD2 (6 bases). The CDR3 runs 14 residues. From germline, CDR1 is SGHTA and CDR2 FQGTGA. Trimming stripped 5 bases from V and 1 base from J, with 12 bases between. The CDR3 protein is CASSVVGGSYEQYF. As DNA, the CDR3 is TGTGCCAGCAGCGTCGTGGGGGGTTCCTACGAGCAGTACTTC.

The chain employs TRBV4-3 and TRBJ1-2, with D possibly matching TRBD1 (6 bases). Trimming shortened V by 0 bases and J by 3 bases, and 23 bases separated the two germline ends. The CDR3 contains 19 residues. The germline V gene has CDR1 LGHNA and CDR2 YSLEER. The CDR3 nucleotides read TGCGCCAGCAGCCAAGAGGTGGTGGGCAGGGGTAAGGGGTACTATGGCTACACCTTC. It codes for CASSQEVVGRGKGYYGYTF.

V is TRBV4-1 and J is TRBJ1-3; no reliable D call. V shed 0 bases and J shed 4 bases, with 7 bases lying between them. The CDR3 has 14 residues. Per germline, CDR1 MGHRA and CDR2 YSYEKL. CDR3 sequence: CASSQESLGNTIYF. The CDR3 bases are TGCGCCAGCAGCCAAGAATCTCTAGGAAACACCATATATTTT.

This rearrangement joins TRBV7-7 to TRBJ2-2; TRBD2 might be the D (5 bases). Germline loops: CDR1 SSHAT, CDR2 FNYEAQ (reference sequence). Trimming took off 3 bases at V and 7 bases at J, with 15 bases between the two ends. The CDR3 covers 15 residues. The CDR3 nucleotides read TGTGCCAGCAGCTTCGGACGGGGTTTGGGCGGGGAGCTGTTTTTT. It encodes CASSFGRGLGGELFF.

The J gene is TRBJ2-5, the V gene TRBV27; 15 bases align to TRBD2. In germline, CDR1 is MNHEY, CDR2 SMNVEV (reference sequence). With V trimmed by 4 bases and J by 7 bases, 4 bases remained unmatched. CDR3 length equals 15 residues. CDR3 protein: CASSWTSGGGVTQYF. CDR3 sequence (DNA): TGTGCCAGCAGTTGGACTAGCGGGGGGGGTGTGACCCAGTACTTC.

The genes are TRBV6-5 and TRBJ1-1; 7 bases are shared with TRBD1. Trimming removed 2 bases from V and 7 bases from J; junction bases left unmatched: 7. The CDR3 contains 14 residues. Germline CDR1 reads MNHEY; CDR2 reads SVGAGI. CDR3 DNA sequence: TGTGCCAGCAGTTACCGCAGGGGGTCCAATGAAGCTTTCTTT. The encoded protein is CASSYRRGSNEAFF.

The chain combines TRBV4-3 with TRBJ1-6; the match to TRBD1 covers 10 bases. The V and J ends lost 2 bases and 7 bases, in that order; junction bases with no gene match: 2. The CDR3 totals 15 residues. Germline CDR1 reads LGHNA; CDR2 reads YSLEER. The CDR3: CASSQMGQGNSPLHF. Here the CDR3 DNA reads TGCGCCAGCAGCCAAATGGGACAGGGGAATTCACCCCTCCACTTT.

The chain is built from TRBV2 and TRBJ1-1; TRBD1 might be the D (5 bases). Germline assignment: CDR1 SNHLY and CDR2 FYNNEI. The V and J ends lost 7 bases and 0 bases respectively, with 9 bases between them. The CDR3 runs 13 residues. CDR3 nucleotide sequence: TGTGCCAGCAAGGGGACTATGAACACTGAAGCTTTCTTT. Translation gives CASKGTMNTEAFF.

The chain uses TRBV2 and TRBJ2-3, with TRBD2 matching 11 bases. This CDR3 region has 14 residues. Germline values: CDR1 SNHLY, CDR2 FYNNEI. Unmatched junction bases numbered 8, after V lost 10 bases and J lost 5 bases. The CDR3 here is CATLSGTSGDTQYF. CDR3 bases: TGTGCCACTTTATCCGGGACTAGCGGAGATACGCAGTATTTT.

This rearrangement joins TRBV28 to TRBJ1-5; 8 bases line up with TRBD1. CDR1 and CDR2 from the germline V gene are MDHEN and SYDVKM. Trimming cost V 3 bases and J 11 bases; bases outside gene matches: 9. This CDR3 spans 14 amino acids. The DNA for the CDR3 is TGTGCCAGCAGTTTGGAAGCCACAGGGGGGGCCCAGCATTTT. This translates into CASSLEATGGAQHF.